This T cell receptor beta chain was identified during a study of read filtering for tumor transcriptome and immune sequencing. The V gene lost 5 bases and the J gene lost 6 bases, with 20 bases spanning the gap. Per the germline V gene, CDR1 is SGHTA and CDR2 is FQGNSA. CDR3 length: 15 amino acids. From roughly 390 ng of RNA, a library with molecular barcoded alpha/delta and beta/gamma adaptors was made. TCRdb recomputed calls from the reads with MiXCR, one row per CDR3 protein. Of 94,000 or so distinct CDR3 sequences listed, approximately 13% are singletons. There are many counts of this clonotype. Its matching antigen is unknown. Findings and caveats of the study: In IR-seq, single-read clonotypes were approximately 79% of clonotypes but roughly 3.5% of reads.

V is TRBV7-2 and J is TRBJ2-7; D is possibly TRBD2 (5 bases). This sequence was found in a donor aged 40 or older with multiple myeloma. Sequencing was performed on a population of CD138-negative cells sorted from bone marrow. The CDR3 DNA reads TGTGCCAGCAGCCGGGGAAGAGGGAAAGGGTTCGAGCAGTACTTC. Amino acid sequence: CASSRGRGKGFEQYF.